This T cell receptor beta chain originates from a study of neurological immune-mediated disorders. Findings of the study overall: CDR3 amino acid sequences found in expanded clones were never shared across subjects, suggesting private repertoires in all groups. In HTLV-1-associated myelopathy, TCR clonal expansion was greatest, whereas multiple sclerosis had the least, falling below healthy controls. A possible signature was seen in one related-CDR3 cluster, into which phylogenetic grouping placed the repertoires of 18 of 34 multiple sclerosis patients.

V lost 5 bases and J 5 bases, leaving 18 bases between the germline ends. The germline V gene has CDR1 SEHNR and CDR2 FQNEAQ (reference sequence). This CDR3 has 16 residues. 5'RACE generated cDNA with 10-nucleotide random UMIs. TCRdb reprocessed the 5' RACE reads with MiXCR, giving one entry per CDR3 protein. The table shows about 55,000 distinct CDR3 sequences, with less than 5% occurring only once. There are many counts of this clonotype. Its antigen remains unknown. The sequence came from a man aged 45 to 65 with multiple sclerosis. The sequencing input was PBMCs. V is TRBV7-9 and J is TRBJ1-4; possible D gene TRBD1, 5 bases. Written as DNA, the CDR3 is TGTGCCAGCAGCCCGGCTCAGGGTGACAAGAATGAAAAACTGTTTTTT. This sequence encodes CASSPAQGDKNEKLFF. Complete variable domain (other parts from reference TRBV7-9 and TRBJ1-4): DTGVSQNPRHKITKRGQNVTFRCDPISEHNRLYWYRQTLGQGPEFLTYFQNEAQLEKSRLLSDRFSAERPKGSFSTLEIQRTEQGDSAMYLCASSPAQGDKNEKLFFGSGTQLSVL.